A selection of T cell receptor beta chains follows, all from one sample in a study of blood T cell repertoires in COVID-19. Repertoires were generated with immunoSEQ multiplex PCR, while TCRdb's copy carries only in-frame clones and drops some. This repertoire shows around 250,000 clones, approximately 82% found once; its top ten account for roughly 3.3%. Sequenced sample: peripheral blood. The receptor set was obtained from a woman aged 18-29 years with acute or convalescent COVID-19. Both conserved end residues are part of each CDR3. D genes are given only for firm matches. Some rows have no size entry. The others give once, few or many, or a class for an expanded clone.

v_gene	j_gene	d_gene	len	abundance	CDR3nt	CDR3aa
TRBV3-1/TRBV3-2	TRBJ1-2	NA	15	NA	TGTGCCAGCAGCCACTCCCAGGGCACTAACTATGGCTACACCTTC	CASSHSQGTNYGYTF
TRBV6-1	TRBJ2-1	TRBD2	15	NA	TGTGCCAGCAGTGAGCCAGCGGGAGGGTCTAATGAGCAGTTCTTC	CASSEPAGGSNEQFF
TRBV28	TRBJ2-1	TRBD2	16	NA	TGTGCCAGCACCGAAAACTTAGCGGGTAGGGGAAATGAGCAGTTCTTC	CASTENLAGRGNEQFF
TRBV5-6	TRBJ2-1	NA	15	few	TGTGCCAGCAGCCCAACCACCACAGGAAACAATGAGCAGTTCTTC	CASSPTTTGNNEQFF
TRBV13	TRBJ1-1	TRBD1	15	NA	TGTGCCAGCAGCAGCCAGGGACAGGTGAACACTGAAGCTTTCTTT	CASSSQGQVNTEAFF
TRBV10-3	TRBJ1-2	NA	13	NA	TGTGCCATCAGTGCGCCAGGGCGAGTTGGCTACACCTTC	CAISAPGRVGYTF
TRBV6-2/TRBV6-3	TRBJ1-1	TRBD1	15	NA	TGTGCCAGCAGTTGGGGGGACAGTCGCAACACTGAAGCTTTCTTT	CASSWGDSRNTEAFF
TRBV19	TRBJ1-1	TRBD1	13	NA	TGTGCCAGTAGTACAGACAGGGACACTGAAGCTTTCTTT	CASSTDRDTEAFF
TRBV4-3	TRBJ2-2	NA	15	NA	TGCGCCAGCAGCCACGACGTAGCCGGGGTCGGGAAGCTGTTTTTT	CASSHDVAGVGKLFF
TRBV2	TRBJ2-1	TRBD2	13	NA	TGTGCCAGCAAGGGACTAGGTTCCCATGAGCAGTTCTTC	CASKGLGSHEQFF
TRBV10-3	TRBJ1-3	NA	15	few	TGTGCCAGCCGAGACAGCCACAACTCTGGAAACACCATATATTTT	CASRDSHNSGNTIYF
TRBV7-9	TRBJ2-7	TRBD1	14	NA	TGTGCCAGCAGCAGGCCGGACAGGGGGTACGAGCAGTACTTC	CASSRPDRGYEQYF
TRBV6-2/TRBV6-3	TRBJ2-7	NA	12	NA	TGTGCCAGCAGTTACGGACACAACGAGCAGTACTTC	CASSYGHNEQYF
TRBV28	TRBJ1-2	NA	13	NA	TGTGCCAGCACTGAAACAGGGTCGAGGGGCTACACCTTC	CASTETGSRGYTF
TRBV7-2	TRBJ1-2	TRBD1	13	NA	TGTGCCAGCAGCGGACAGGGGGCATATGGCTACACCTTC	CASSGQGAYGYTF
TRBV2	TRBJ2-7	NA	13	many	TGTGCCAGCAGTGTAAAGGGAGACTACGAGCAGTACTTC	CASSVKGDYEQYF
TRBV7-2	TRBJ2-7	NA	16	NA	TGTGCCAGCAGCTTCATGCCGGGACTTAGCTCCTACGAGCAGTACTTC	CASSFMPGLSSYEQYF
TRBV6-1	TRBJ2-1	TRBD2	16	NA	TGTGCCAGCAGTGCAACGGGACTAGCGGGGGCCAATGAGCAGTTCTTC	CASSATGLAGANEQFF
TRBV7-8	TRBJ1-3	TRBD1	18	NA	TGTGCCAGCAGCCTACGACAGGGGGCGAGGAGTACTGGAAACACCATATATTTT	CASSLRQGARSTGNTIYF
TRBV28	TRBJ2-7	TRBD2	14	NA	TGTGCCAGCAGTATAGCGGGAGGGTCCTACGAGCAGTACTTC	CASSIAGGSYEQYF
TRBV7-2	TRBJ2-3	NA	17	NA	TGTGCCAGCAGCTTAACTCTTTGGGGAGATGGCACAGATACGCAGTATTTT	CASSLTLWGDGTDTQYF
TRBV11-1	TRBJ2-5	TRBD1	16	NA	TGTGCCAGCAGCTTAGGGGCAGGGACAGGGAAAGAGACCCAGTACTTC	CASSLGAGTGKETQYF
TRBV5-4	TRBJ1-4	TRBD1	14	NA	TGTGCCAGCAGCTTGAGGGACAGGGATGAAAAACTGTTTTTT	CASSLRDRDEKLFF
TRBV24-1	TRBJ2-3	NA	12	NA	TGTGCCACCAGTGACCCGACAGATACGCAGTATTTT	CATSDPTDTQYF
TRBV5-6	TRBJ2-5	TRBD2	14	NA	TGTGCCAGCAGCCTGGCGGGGGGCGAAGAGACCCAGTACTTC	CASSLAGGEETQYF
TRBV2	TRBJ2-1	TRBD1	12	NA	TGTGCCAGCGGACAGGGGGCGAATGAGCAGTTCTTC	CASGQGANEQFF
TRBV4-1	TRBJ2-2	TRBD2	17	once	TGCGCCAGCAGCCAAGAACCCCAGACTAGCCGGGGCGGGGAGCTGTTTTTT	CASSQEPQTSRGGELFF
TRBV7-9	TRBJ1-4	NA	13	NA	TGTGCCAGCAGCCACACCCAGGGTGAAAAACTGTTTTTT	CASSHTQGEKLFF
TRBV27	TRBJ2-3	TRBD2	15	NA	TGTGTCAGCAGCCGGACTAGCGGATACACAGATACGCAGTATTTT	CVSSRTSGYTDTQYF
TRBV19	TRBJ1-2	NA	16	NA	TGTGCCAGTAGTGCTACGGGGGGATCAAGATGGGATGGCTACACCTTC	CASSATGGSRWDGYTF
TRBV30	TRBJ1-3	NA	19	NA	TGTGCCTGGAGTGTTGCATTGATGGGGGCTCCGTACTCTGGAAACACCATATATTTT	CAWSVALMGAPYSGNTIYF
TRBV29-1	TRBJ1-1	NA	11	NA	TGCAGCGTTGATGGGGGCCCTGAAGCTTTCTTT	CSVDGGPEAFF
TRBV27	TRBJ2-4	TRBD2	14	NA	TGTGCCAGCAGTTCTCTAGCGGGAGGGGGGTTTCAGTACTTC	CASSSLAGGGFQYF
TRBV30	TRBJ1-3	TRBD1	15	many	TGTGCCTGGATCCCGACAGGGTGGGCTGGAAACACCATATATTTT	CAWIPTGWAGNTIYF
TRBV9	TRBJ2-2	TRBD2	18	NA	TGTGCCAGCAGCCGCAGTTCCTGGGGGGGACTAGCGGGGAGCGAGCTGTTTTTT	CASSRSSWGGLAGSELFF
TRBV10-3	TRBJ1-6	NA	14	NA	TGTGCCATCAGTGAAGGGGGTGAAGGTTCACCCCTCCACTTT	CAISEGGEGSPLHF
TRBV7-2	TRBJ2-5	NA	14	few	TGTGCCAGCAGCTTAGGAGGGAGGGGGGAGACCCAGTACTTC	CASSLGGRGETQYF
TRBV20-1	TRBJ2-5	TRBD2	17	NA	TGCAGTGCTAGTGGGCTAGCGGGAAGATCCTCGCAAGAGACCCAGTACTTC	CSASGLAGRSSQETQYF
TRBV29-1	TRBJ1-2	TRBD1	15	NA	TGCAGCGTTGAAGCCATGGGACAGATCTTCTATGGCTACACCTTC	CSVEAMGQIFYGYTF
TRBV19	TRBJ1-2	NA	15	NA	TGTGCCAGTAGTATAGATCTCGTCTCCTACTATGGCTACACCTTC	CASSIDLVSYYGYTF
TRBV28	TRBJ1-6	NA	15	NA	TGTGCCAGCAGTTTTGCCGGGTCCTATAATTCACCCCTCCACTTT	CASSFAGSYNSPLHF
TRBV28	TRBJ2-3	NA	16	NA	TGTGCCAGCAGTTTGGGGTTGGTGGGCGGGCCAGATACGCAGTATTTT	CASSLGLVGGPDTQYF
TRBV15	TRBJ1-1	NA	14	NA	TGTGCCACCAGCAGCAACCAGTACAGGACTGAAGCTTTCTTT	CATSSNQYRTEAFF
TRBV28	TRBJ2-1	TRBD2	15	NA	TGTGCCAGCAGTCCCGCTTCGGGGGGGAGGAATGAGCAGTTCTTC	CASSPASGGRNEQFF
TRBV19	TRBJ1-1	TRBD1	15	NA	TGTGCCAGTAGGCTATCGGGGACAGGGAACACTGAAGCTTTCTTT	CASRLSGTGNTEAFF
TRBV28	TRBJ2-7	NA	14	NA	TGTGCCAGCAGGTTAGCCCTGTCCTACCGGGAGCAGTACTTC	CASRLALSYREQYF
TRBV4-2	TRBJ2-1	NA	15	NA	TGTGCCAGCAGCCAAGTTGGGGACTCGTACAATGAGCAGTTCTTC	CASSQVGDSYNEQFF
TRBV10-3	TRBJ2-3	TRBD1	15	NA	TGTGCCATCAGTGAGATCCGGGACAGTACAGATACGCAGTATTTT	CAISEIRDSTDTQYF
TRBV5-1	TRBJ2-7	NA	13	few	TGCGCCAGCAGCTTGGCCCCAGCCTACGAGCAGTACTTC	CASSLAPAYEQYF
TRBV4-3	TRBJ2-5	NA	13	NA	TGCGCCAGCAGCCAAGTCCAGGGAGGGACCCAGTACTTC	CASSQVQGGTQYF
TRBV3-1/TRBV3-2	TRBJ2-1	TRBD2	13	NA	TGTGCCAGCAGCCAAGCCGAGCGGGAGAGAAGATTCTTC	CASSQAERERRFF
TRBV19	TRBJ1-2	TRBD1	14	NA	TGTGCCAGTAGTACGGGACAGTGGCGCTATGGCTACACCTTC	CASSTGQWRYGYTF
TRBV28	TRBJ2-5	NA	14	many	TGTGCCAGCAGTCCACAGGGAAGGGGAGAGACCCAGTACTTC	CASSPQGRGETQYF
TRBV4-2	TRBJ1-3	NA	17	once	TGTGCCAGCAGCCAAGCCTACGGGGGGCCCTCTGGAAACACCATATATTTT	CASSQAYGGPSGNTIYF
TRBV5-1	TRBJ2-1	TRBD2	16	once	TGCGCCAGCAGTCTCACGGCGGGAGGGGGGCTGAATGAGCAGTTCTTC	CASSLTAGGGLNEQFF